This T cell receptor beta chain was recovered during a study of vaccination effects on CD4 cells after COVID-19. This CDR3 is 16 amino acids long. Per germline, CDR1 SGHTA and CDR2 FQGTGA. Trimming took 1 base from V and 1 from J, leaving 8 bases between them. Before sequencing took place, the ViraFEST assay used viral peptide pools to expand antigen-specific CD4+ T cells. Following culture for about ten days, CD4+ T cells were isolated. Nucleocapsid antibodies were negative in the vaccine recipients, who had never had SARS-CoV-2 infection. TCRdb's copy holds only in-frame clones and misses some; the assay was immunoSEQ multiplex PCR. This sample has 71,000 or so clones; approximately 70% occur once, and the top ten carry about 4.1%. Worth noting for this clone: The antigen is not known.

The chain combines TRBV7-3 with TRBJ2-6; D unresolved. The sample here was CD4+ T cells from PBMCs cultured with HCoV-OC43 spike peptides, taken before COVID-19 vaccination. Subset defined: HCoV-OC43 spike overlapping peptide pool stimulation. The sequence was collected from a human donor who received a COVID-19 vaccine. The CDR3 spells CASSLMGGSGANVLTF. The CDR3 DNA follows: TGTGCCAGCAGCTTAATGGGTGGGTCTGGGGCCAACGTCCTGACTTTC.